These 27 T cell receptor beta chains share one sample of origin, sequenced in a study of shared clonotypes between healthy human individuals. Measured with immunoSEQ multiplex PCR; TCRdb has only the in-frame clones, and not every one. This table has 2 million to 2.5 million clones, 85% to 95% appearing once. Sequenced: naive CD4+ T cells from PBMCs. Subset: CD45RA+ positively selected. These receptors came from a man aged 18 to 30 in good health. Some clones in this sample may be carry-over from other donors' samples.

As for this clone: Within the sample, other DNA sequences also encode this same CDR3. The CDR3 spells CASVRGVNTEAFF. DNA of the CDR3: TGTGCCAGTGTCCGGGGGGTTAACACTGAAGCTTTCTTT. The chain couples TRBV2 to TRBJ1-1; a weak D match, TRBD1 (5 bases). Between the trimmed V and J ends, which lost 9 bases and 2 bases, there was a span of 13 bases. Germline-derived CDR1 and CDR2 are SNHLY and FYNNEI. This CDR3 region has 13 residues. Full variable domain (remainder filled in from reference TRBV2 and TRBJ1-1): EPEVTQTPSHQVTQMGQEVILRCVPISNHLYFYWYRQILGQKVEFLVSFYNNEISEKSEIFDDQFSVERPDGSNFTLKIRSTKLEDSAMYFCASVRGVNTEAFFGQGTRLTVV.

The V and J genes are TRBV9 and TRBJ1-1; possibly TRBD1 for D (6 bases). Germline CDR1 reads SGDLS; CDR2 reads YYNGEE. Trimming shortened V by 4 bases and J by 4 bases, and 17 bases separated the two germline ends. This CDR3 has 15 residues. CDR3 in amino acids: CASSPQQGGGTEAFF. In DNA form, the CDR3 reads TGTGCCAGCAGCCCACAACAGGGAGGAGGCACTGAAGCTTTCTTT.

This rearrangement joins TRBV7-8 to TRBJ1-5, with TRBD1 identical over 12 bases. The CDR3 is 16 amino acids. With V trimmed by 5 bases and J by 11 bases, 13 bases remained unmatched. Germline assignment: CDR1 SGHVS and CDR2 FQNEAQ. CDR3 sequence (DNA): TGTGCCAGCAGCGTCTCCGGGACAGGGGGCCTTTTGTCCCAGCATTTT. It codes for CASSVSGTGGLLSQHF.

This chain links TRBV29-1 with TRBJ1-3, with D possibly matching TRBD1 (5 bases). CDR3 length equals 13 residues. The germline V and J ends were trimmed by 7 bases and 4 bases, with 14 bases remaining between them. Germline V gene lookup returns CDR1 SQVTM and CDR2 ANQGSEA. The CDR3 nucleotides are TGCAGCGCAAGTGGGGCAGGGGGAAACACCATATATTTT. Amino acids: CSASGAGGNTIYF. Looking up the rest from reference TRBV29-1 and TRBJ1-3 gives the full variable domain: SAVISQKPSRDICQRGTSLTIQCQVDSQVTMMFWYRQQPGQSLTLIATANQGSEATYESGFVIDKFPISRPNLTFSTLTVSNMSPEDSSIYLCSASGAGGNTIYFGEGSWLTVV.

This clone occurred a few times. Other DNA sequences in the sample encode the same CDR3. The chain couples TRBV19 to TRBJ1-2, with 7 bases identical to TRBD1. The CDR3 sequence is 13 residues long. Germline V gene sequence: CDR1 LNHDA, CDR2 SQIVND (reference sequence). After removal of 3 bases from V and 4 bases from J, the junction contained 2 bases not matched to a gene. Written as DNA, the CDR3 is TGTGCCAGTAGTATTGACAGGGCCTATGGCTACACCTTC. Residues: CASSIDRAYGYTF.

The rearrangement uses TRBV4-2 and TRBJ1-1, with 7 bases matching TRBD1. The CDR3 contains 13 residues. In germline, CDR1 is LGHNA, CDR2 YNFKEQ. V trimming: 3 bases; J trimming: 10 bases; junction bases outside the gene matches: 8. In DNA form, the CDR3 reads TGTGCCAGCAGCCACAGGGGGTTAAACGGAGCTTTCTTT. Protein sequence: CASSHRGLNGAFF.

The chain employs TRBV27 and TRBJ2-3; 10 nucleotides agree with TRBD1. The CDR3 runs 19 residues. Trimming took 1 base from V and 2 from J; bases not matched to a gene: 12. The germline V gene has CDR1 MNHEY and CDR2 SMNVEV (reference sequence). As DNA, the CDR3 is TGTGCCAGCAGTTTATATCCCACCCGGGACAGGGGTCCCACAGATACGCAGTATTTT. Its protein is CASSLYPTRDRGPTDTQYF.

This clone was recorded once. V gene TRBV18 combines with J gene TRBJ2-3; D is possibly TRBD1 (5 bases). V was shortened by 0 bases and J by 2 bases, with 12 bases between the two germline ends. This CDR3 is 16 amino acids long. CDR1 is KGHSH and CDR2 is LQKENI in the germline V gene. In nucleotides, the CDR3 is TGTGCCAGCTCACCACCTGGGGCGAGCGCCACAGATACGCAGTATTTT. This encodes CASSPPGASATDTQYF.

This chain joins TRBV6-6 and TRBJ1-2; a weak D match, TRBD1 (5 bases). The CDR3 length is 14 residues. V lost 3 bases, J lost 3 bases, and 11 bases lay in between. The germline V gene has CDR1 MNHNY and CDR2 SVGAGI (reference sequence). The CDR3 DNA sequence: TGTGCCAGCAGTTATGGCAGGGAAGACTATGGCTACACCTTC. Protein: CASSYGREDYGYTF.

The J gene is TRBJ1-5, the V gene TRBV6-1; D is unresolved. V was cut by 6 bases and J by 7 bases, with 13 bases left in between. From germline, CDR1 is MNHNS and CDR2 SASEGT. CDR3 length: 13 residues. The CDR3 sequence: CASRAGQGQPQHF. For the CDR3, the DNA is TGTGCCAGCAGGGCCGGGCAAGGGCAGCCCCAGCATTTT.

The chain recombines TRBV4-3 with TRBJ2-7; D might be TRBD1 or TRBD2, each matching 6 bases. Germline CDR1 LGHNA, CDR2 YSLEER. The CDR3 extends over 16 amino acids. The ends were cut back, 0 bases at V and 3 bases at J, with 15 bases in the middle. The CDR3 DNA reads TGCGCCAGCAGCCAAGATTACGGGGGCGAGGACTACGAGCAGTACTTC. Its translation is CASSQDYGGEDYEQYF.

The chain recombines TRBV6-6 with TRBJ1-3; 7 bases match TRBD1. V shed 4 bases, J shed 3 bases, and the junction held 9 bases outside the gene matches. CDR1 and CDR2 from the germline V gene are MNHNY and SVGAGI (reference sequence). This CDR3 has 16 amino acids. The CDR3 bases are TGTGCCAGCAGTTTCCCCGTTGACAGGGTTGGAAACACCATATATTTT. Its protein is CASSFPVDRVGNTIYF.

The V gene is TRBV27, the J gene TRBJ2-2; 7 positions agree with TRBD2. The CDR3 runs to 15 residues. Germline values: CDR1 MNHEY, CDR2 SMNVEV (reference sequence). V shed 5 bases, J shed 6 bases, and the junction held 9 bases outside the gene matches. The CDR3 is CASSLGGGAPGELFF. The CDR3 coding sequence is TGTGCCAGCAGTCTGGGCGGGGGAGCTCCCGGGGAGCTGTTTTTT.

This chain links TRBV18 with TRBJ2-3; possibly TRBD2 for D (6 bases). Trimming stripped 0 bases from V and 4 bases from J, with 8 bases between. The CDR3 is made up of 14 amino acids. Germline V gives CDR1 KGHSH, CDR2 LQKENI. CDR3 bases: TGTGCCAGCTCACCACCGGCTAGCGCAGATACGCAGTATTTT. Encoded protein: CASSPPASADTQYF.

This chain uses TRBV25-1 with TRBJ2-5, with unresolved D. Looked up from germline, CDR1 is MGHDK and CDR2 is SYGVNS. V was pared by 2 bases and J by 5 bases, with 12 bases between. There are 14 residues in the CDR3. The chain's CDR3 is CASSEPPQWETQYF. The CDR3 nucleotides read TGTGCCAGCAGTGAACCCCCGCAGTGGGAGACCCAGTACTTC.

This chain links TRBV7-2 with TRBJ1-3, with D possibly matching TRBD1 (5 bases). The germline gives CDR1 SGHTA, CDR2 FQGNSA. This CDR3 is built from 17 residues. V dropped 4 bases and J dropped 0 bases, with 16 bases sitting between them. The CDR3 DNA reads TGTGCCAGCAGCTCCCGGAGGGACGGGGGCTCTGGAAACACCATATATTTT. It is translated as CASSSRRDGGSGNTIYF.

The rearrangement uses TRBV28 and TRBJ1-4; D is unresolved. V lost 4 bases and J lost 8, with 20 bases in between. Germline V gene lookup returns CDR1 MDHEN and CDR2 SYDVKM. This CDR3 spans 16 amino acids. The CDR3 nucleotides are TGTGCCAGCAGTTCGAACCGGGCCAGCGGACGAGAAAAACTGTTTTTT. Its protein is CASSSNRASGREKLFF.

The rearrangement links TRBV30 to TRBJ1-1; perhaps TRBD1 as D (6 bases). The CDR3 sequence is 14 residues long. V was trimmed by 2 bases and J by 7 bases, leaving 17 bases between them. Germline CDR1 and CDR2: GTSNPN and SVGIG (reference sequence). The CDR3 DNA reads TGTGCCTGGAGTCTAGGGGGGGCTTTGGGTGAAGCTTTCTTT. Its protein product is CAWSLGGALGEAFF.

V usage is TRBV5-1 and J usage is TRBJ2-5, with 10 nucleotides matching TRBD1. Germline-derived CDR1 and CDR2 are SGHRS and YFSETQ. The CDR3 consists of 13 residues. V shed 7 bases and J 5 bases; nucleotides not matched to a gene: 5. Here the CDR3 reads CASHQTGGETQYF. The CDR3 DNA follows: TGCGCCAGCCACCAGACAGGGGGCGAGACCCAGTACTTC.

This clone was recorded once. This chain joins TRBV6-1 and TRBJ1-1, with D possibly matching TRBD1 (6 bases). V lost 3 bases, J lost 11 bases, and 10 bases lay in between. The CDR3 runs 11 residues. The germline V gene encodes CDR1 MNHNS and CDR2 SASEGT. CDR3 sequence reads: CASSEKGGAFF. The CDR3 DNA sequence: TGTGCCAGCAGTGAGAAGGGGGGCGCTTTCTTT.

This rearrangement joins TRBV19 to TRBJ2-1, with a weak D call TRBD1 (6 bases). V lost 5 bases and J 3 bases, leaving 17 bases between the germline ends. Germline V gene lookup returns CDR1 LNHDA and CDR2 SQIVND (reference sequence). The CDR3 extends over 16 amino acids. This chain's CDR3 is CASSGRTGFGYNEQFF. The CDR3, as DNA: TGTGCCAGTAGTGGACGAACAGGGTTCGGCTACAATGAGCAGTTCTTC.

The gene calls are TRBV4-3 and TRBJ1-2, with D unresolved. This CDR3 region has 14 residues. Trimming took off 0 bases at V and 8 bases at J, with 13 bases between the two ends. CDR1 and CDR2 (germline): LGHNA, YSLEER. CDR3 DNA: TGCGCCAGCAGCCAAGAGCTTCGGGAGAGGGGCTACACCTTC. Residues: CASSQELRERGYTF.

About this clone itself: The sample carries other DNA sequences with the same CDR3. The chain employs TRBV7-9 and TRBJ1-1, with 8 bases aligning to TRBD1. CDR1 is SEHNR, CDR2 FQNEAQ, per germline (reference sequence). Trimming at V came to 5 bases and at J to 3 bases, leaving 8 bases not matched to a gene. CDR3 length: 15 amino acids. The CDR3 is CASSPRTGRDTEAFF. CDR3 coding DNA: TGTGCCAGCAGCCCCCGGACAGGGAGGGACACTGAAGCTTTCTTT.

V is TRBV6-5 and J is TRBJ2-7, with unresolved D. Trimming removed 4 bases at V and 0 bases at J, with 16 bases between. Looked up from germline, CDR1 is MNHEY and CDR2 is SVGAGI. The CDR3 extends over 16 amino acids. The CDR3 sequence: CASSFLRTTLSYEQYF. In DNA, the CDR3 is TGTGCCAGCAGTTTCCTCAGAACAACACTCTCCTACGAGCAGTACTTC.

DNA for the CDR3: TGTGCCAGCAGATCGGGGGCTGGGCTTTACACAGATACGCAGTATTTT. The encoded protein is CASRSGAGLYTDTQYF. This sequence joins TRBV2 and TRBJ2-3; D tentatively fits TRBD1 or TRBD2 (6 bases each). CDR3 length: 16 amino acids. Trimming took off 6 bases at V and 2 bases at J, with 18 bases between the two ends. The germline CDR1 and CDR2 sequences are SNHLY and FYNNEI. Supplemented by reference TRBV2 and TRBJ2-3, the full variable domain reads EPEVTQTPSHQVTQMGQEVILRCVPISNHLYFYWYRQILGQKVEFLVSFYNNEISEKSEIFDDQFSVERPDGSNFTLKIRSTKLEDSAMYFCASRSGAGLYTDTQYFGPGTRLTVL.

This clone was found once. The rearrangement links TRBV28 to TRBJ2-6; D might be TRBD1 (6 bases). Trimming left V 7 bases short and J 2 bases short, with 18 bases between. The CDR3 sequence is 17 residues long. Germline CDR1 is MDHEN and CDR2 is SYDVKM. CDR3 region: CASIGAQGPPGANVLTF. The CDR3 DNA follows: TGTGCCAGCATCGGAGCTCAGGGGCCCCCTGGGGCCAACGTCCTGACTTTC.

With regard to this clone: Other DNA sequences within the sample encode an identical CDR3. This rearrangement joins TRBV7-3 to TRBJ2-1; D possibly corresponds to TRBD1 (5 bases). Germline loops: CDR1 SGHTA, CDR2 FQGTGA. There are 13 residues in the CDR3. Trimming shortened V by 4 bases and J by 5 bases, and 9 bases separated the two germline ends. The CDR3: CASSSDRDNEQFF. Here the CDR3 DNA reads TGTGCCAGCAGCTCCGACAGAGACAATGAGCAGTTCTTC.